The clone carrying this T cell receptor (beta chain) appeared a single time. The antigen is not known. This CDR3 is 16 amino acids long. With 1 base clipped from V and 0 bases from J, the junction kept 2 bases outside the gene matches. Per the germline V gene, CDR1 is MNHNS and CDR2 is SASEGT. The data were obtained in a study of T cell responses to AZD1222 COVID-19 vaccine. Study-wide findings and caveats: Repertoire sampling occurred only after the peak T cell response. Donors skewed white British and female; clonal diversity was possibly underestimated. Two AZD1222 doses significantly raised spike-specific TCR breadth and depth over controls.

Generated by immunoSEQ multiplex PCR, the TCRdb table keeps only in-frame clones and is missing some. Of 150,000 to 180,000 clones detected, 90% appear once; the ten largest clones hold approximately 20%. The clonotype was recovered from an adult in good health. The sample consisted of peripheral blood, taken on day 0 of AZD1222 vaccination. The rearrangement joins TRBV6-1 to TRBJ2-2; 7 bases align to TRBD1. The CDR3 reads CASSEGTGSNTGELFF. The CDR3 nucleotides are TGTGCCAGCAGTGAAGGGACAGGATCGAACACCGGGGAGCTGTTTTTT.